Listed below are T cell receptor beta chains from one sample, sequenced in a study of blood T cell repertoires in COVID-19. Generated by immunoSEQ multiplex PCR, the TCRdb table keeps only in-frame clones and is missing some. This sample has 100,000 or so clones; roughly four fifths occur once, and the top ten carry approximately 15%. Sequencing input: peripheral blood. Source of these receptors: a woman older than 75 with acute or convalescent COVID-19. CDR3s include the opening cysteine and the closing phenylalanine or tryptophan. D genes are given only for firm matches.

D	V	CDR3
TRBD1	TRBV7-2	CASSLVGGGSRNSPLHF
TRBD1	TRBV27	CASSGQGWSDTQYF
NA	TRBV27	CASTLAGGPGELFF
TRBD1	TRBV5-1	CASSWAPGTGGYNEQFF
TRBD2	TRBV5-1	CASSLGTSGSIAAQYF
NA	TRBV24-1	CATSDSARGANVLTF
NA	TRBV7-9	CASSLDRTSNEKLFF
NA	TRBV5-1	CASKESVSGANVLTF
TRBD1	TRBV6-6	CASSYRDRGGGYTF
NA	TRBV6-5	CASSLQGGVEQFF
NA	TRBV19	CASSIDQRAYPRGYGYTF
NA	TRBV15	CAIPDRKDQPQHF
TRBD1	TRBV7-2	CASSVIGGQLGNEQFF
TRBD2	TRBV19	CASSYEGTSGFDEQFF
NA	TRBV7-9	CASSPLPGKGAGANVLTF
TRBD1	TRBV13	CASSLGTQGYGYTF
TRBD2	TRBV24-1	CATEREWGNEQFF
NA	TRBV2	CASSTDTINQPQHF
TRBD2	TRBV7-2	CASSETSGSYGELFF
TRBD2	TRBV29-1	CSSTTSGRDTQYF
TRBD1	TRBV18	CASSQQGNNEQFF
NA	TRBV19	CASSMGGLGSPLHF
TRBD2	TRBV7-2	CASSLAGTSGSTDTQYF
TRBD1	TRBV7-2	CASSPWTGGKNGELFF
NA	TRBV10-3	CAISGQSRASPPKPSSYNEQFF
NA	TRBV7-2	CASSLDGSGGQPQHF
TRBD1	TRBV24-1	CAAAQGDNQPQHF
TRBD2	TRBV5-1	CASSPRLARYNEQFF
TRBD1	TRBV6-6	CASSYPGQGETQYF
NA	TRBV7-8	CASSRGGPATNEKLFF
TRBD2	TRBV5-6	CASSPGLGRQETQYF
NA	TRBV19	CASSITGGGNTIYF
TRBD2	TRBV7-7	CASSLLAGGVGTQYF
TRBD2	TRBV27	CASSPTRTSGFNEQFF
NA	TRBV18	CASSPTVNQPQHF
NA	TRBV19	CASNPTQRRYNEQFF
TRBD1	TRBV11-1	CASSLDRGYETQYF
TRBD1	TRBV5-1	CASSLVPGGSRTGANVLTF
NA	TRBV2	CASAPGGSYEQYF
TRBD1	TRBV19	CASSIEGGQSPTEAFF
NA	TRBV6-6	CASSGGQYNSPLHF
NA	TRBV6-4	CASSPPEAGVNTEAFF
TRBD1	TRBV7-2	CASSLVQGAGGEQFF
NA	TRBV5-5	CASSPPTPLYGYTF
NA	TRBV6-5	CASSPALGRDSPLHF
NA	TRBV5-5	CASSFGRVHNSPLHF
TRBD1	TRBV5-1	CASSLGQGVYNEQFF